This is a list of T cell receptor beta chains from one sample in a study of OX40 agonist ivuxolimab in advanced cancers. The assay was immunoSEQ multiplex PCR, and TCRdb's table has in-frame clones only and misses some. The sample consists of 55,000 to 80,000 clones, around 80% of them appearing once. Sequencing was performed on CD4+ or CD8+ T cells sorted from blood, taken in a trial of the OX40 agonist ivuxolimab. The receptors originated from an adult with an advanced solid tumor such as melanoma, head and neck, liver or kidney cancer. CDR3s include the opening cysteine and the closing phenylalanine or tryptophan. Each record gives: V gene, D gene, J gene, clone size, CDR3 DNA, CDR3 protein. D genes are given only for firm matches. Some rows mark clone size as missing; the rest say once, few, many or name a class of expanded clone.

>TRBV5-1|.|TRBJ1-1|once
TGCGCCAGCAGCTCGAACGTGGGGAACACTGAAGCTTTCTTT
CASSSNVGNTEAFF
>TRBV7-9|.|TRBJ1-1|.
TGTGCCAGCAGCTTAGGAACATCGAACACTGAAGCTTTCTTT
CASSLGTSNTEAFF
>TRBV6-5|.|TRBJ1-2|.
TGTGCCAGCAGTCGGACCCTGGGCGCCAACTATGGCTACACCTTC
CASSRTLGANYGYTF
>TRBV18|.|TRBJ2-1|.
TGTGCCAGCTCACCACCCAGGTCATACAATGAGCAGTTCTTC
CASSPPRSYNEQFF
>TRBV18|.|TRBJ2-1|few
TGTGCCAGCTCACCCAGGGCAAATGAGCAGTTCTTC
CASSPRANEQFF
>TRBV5-4|TRBD2|TRBJ2-1|.
TGTGCCAGCAGCTTGATCCTAGCGGGGGGGAATGAGCAGTTCTTC
CASSLILAGGNEQFF
>TRBV29-1|.|TRBJ1-3|.
TGCAGCGTTAGCAGCAATACGGGAAACACCATATATTTT
CSVSSNTGNTIYF
>TRBV5-6|TRBD2|TRBJ2-2|few
TGTGCCAGCAGCCACGGGACTAATGGCGGGGAGCTGTTTTTT
CASSHGTNGGELFF
>TRBV19|.|TRBJ1-1|once
TGTGCCAGTAGTCAAGGTCTTTTGGGTAGCACTGAAGCTTTCTTT
CASSQGLLGSTEAFF
>TRBV7-8|TRBD2|TRBJ2-2|.
TGTGCCAGCAGCCCTAGCGGGGGGGCCCCCGGGGAGCTGTTTTTT
CASSPSGGAPGELFF
>TRBV5-4|.|TRBJ1-6|.
TGTGCCAGCAGTAAGATTGGGGCCCAATCACCCCTCCACTTT
CASSKIGAQSPLHF
>TRBV7-3|.|TRBJ2-2|few
TGTGCCAGCAGCTGGATCGGGGGAGCGGACACCGGGGAGCTGTTTTTT
CASSWIGGADTGELFF
>TRBV9|TRBD2|TRBJ2-3|.
TGTGCCAGCGCTGGTCTAGCGGGGGGAGGAACAGATACGCAGTATTTT
CASAGLAGGGTDTQYF
>TRBV11-2|TRBD2|TRBJ2-3|few
TGTGCCAGCAGCCCGCGGGGGAGCCACACAGATACGCAGTATTTT
CASSPRGSHTDTQYF
>TRBV18|TRBD1|TRBJ2-5|once
TGTGCCAGCTCACGACAGGGACAAGAGACCCAGTACTTC
CASSRQGQETQYF
>TRBV11-3|TRBD1|TRBJ2-7|once
TGTGCCAGCAGCCGACAGGGGCCGGGGGAGCAGTACTTC
CASSRQGPGEQYF
>TRBV5-6|.|TRBJ2-3|.
TGTGCCAGCAGTGTCGGGGGGCCAGATACGCAGTATTTT
CASSVGGPDTQYF
>TRBV30|TRBD2|TRBJ2-3|few
TGTGCCCGGACCATTCCGGGACTAGCGTTAGATACGCAGTATTTT
CARTIPGLALDTQYF
>TRBV19|.|TRBJ1-4|.
TGTGCCAGTAGTAGGAGAGCAAGGTCGGATTTTGAAAAACTGTTTTTT
CASSRRARSDFEKLFF
>TRBV5-1|.|TRBJ1-5|.
TGCGCCAGCAGCTTGGCCCCGGGAGGACAGCCCCAGCATTTT
CASSLAPGGQPQHF
>TRBV19|TRBD1|TRBJ2-7|.
TGTGCCAGTAGTCTGGCAGGGGGCCGCTACGAGCAGTACTTC
CASSLAGGRYEQYF
>TRBV18|.|TRBJ1-1|.
TGTGCCAGCTCACTCGACCCTATGGCCACTGAAGCTTTCTTT
CASSLDPMATEAFF
>TRBV30|.|TRBJ1-5|.
TGTGCCTGGAGTGTACTGGACGCTAGCAATCAGCCCCAGCATTTT
CAWSVLDASNQPQHF
>TRBV9|.|TRBJ2-2|.
TGTGCCAGCAGCGTAGGTAGAGACACCGGGGAGCTGTTTTTT
CASSVGRDTGELFF
>TRBV5-6|.|TRBJ1-2|.
TGTGCCAGCAGCTTGCGGGTCTCTGGCTACACCTTC
CASSLRVSGYTF
>TRBV9|.|TRBJ2-2|.
TGTGCCAGCAGACAGGGCCCCAACACCGGGGAGCTGTTTTTT
CASRQGPNTGELFF
>TRBV19|.|TRBJ1-2|.
TGTGCCAGTATGATATCCAGGGCTAACTATGGCTACACCTTC
CASMISRANYGYTF
>TRBV2|.|TRBJ1-1|.
TGTGCCAGCAGTGGTTACACTGAAGCTTTCTTT
CASSGYTEAFF
>TRBV6-5|TRBD1|TRBJ1-3|.
TGTGCCAGCATTGCAGACAGGGGCTCCGGAAACACCATATATTTT
CASIADRGSGNTIYF
>TRBV7-9|TRBD1|TRBJ1-4|.
TGTGCCAGCAGCTTCCTCCGGGACAGAGCTAATGAAAAACTGTTTTTT
CASSFLRDRANEKLFF
>TRBV11-2|.|TRBJ2-1|.
TGTGCCAGCAGCTTAGTAGGAGGGCTAGCGTCGGGCAATGAGCAGTTCTTC
CASSLVGGLASGNEQFF
>TRBV10-2|.|TRBJ1-1|.
TGCGCCAGCAATAACGACCGGAACACTGAAGCTTTCTTT
CASNNDRNTEAFF
>TRBV5-4|.|TRBJ1-6|.
TGTGCCAGCAGCTTGGCTGGGGGCACTTCAAATTCACCCCTCCACTTT
CASSLAGGTSNSPLHF
>TRBV19|.|TRBJ1-5|.
TGTGCCAGTAATTGGCCAGGGGGCAATCAGCCCCAGCATTTT
CASNWPGGNQPQHF
>TRBV10-2|TRBD1|TRBJ1-1|.
TGCGCCAGTCAGGGGGTCCGACGAGGGGCTTTCTTT
CASQGVRRGAFF
>TRBV30|TRBD1|TRBJ1-4|.
TGTGCCGGACTAGACCAGGTTCAGGGGGCAAGGGAAAAACTGTTTTTT
CAGLDQVQGAREKLFF
>TRBV10-3|TRBD1|TRBJ1-1|few
TGTGCCATCAGAGAGGGACAGGGTTCATCTGAAGCTTTCTTT
CAIREGQGSSEAFF
>TRBV14|TRBD2|TRBJ2-5|.
TGTGCCAGCAGCCAAGCAATAGGGCGGGAGCAGTACTTC
CASSQAIGREQYF
>TRBV7-8|.|TRBJ1-2|.
TGTGCCAGCAGTTCTATTCAGGCCGCCGACTATGGCTACACCTTC
CASSSIQAADYGYTF
>TRBV6-6|TRBD1|TRBJ1-1|.
TGTGCCAGCAGTTACCAGACAGGGGGTGGGACTGAAGCTTTCTTT
CASSYQTGGGTEAFF
>TRBV30|TRBD1|TRBJ2-3|.
TGTGCCTACAGGGGGAACCTCCATACTAGCACAGATACGCAGTATTTT
CAYRGNLHTSTDTQYF
>TRBV2|.|TRBJ2-1|.
TGTGCCAGCAGTGATGTAAGGGAGAATGAGCAGTTCTTC
CASSDVRENEQFF
>TRBV7-9|.|TRBJ1-2|.
TGTGCCAGCAGCTTAGACTATGGCTACACCTTC
CASSLDYGYTF
>TRBV5-1|TRBD1|TRBJ1-4|.
TGCGCCAGCAGACCCACAGGGGGCACTAATGAAAAACTGTTTTTT
CASRPTGGTNEKLFF
>TRBV11-2|.|TRBJ2-1|.
TGTGCCAGCAGCCCCCTGGCGGGTAGCTACAATGAGCAGTTCTTC
CASSPLAGSYNEQFF
>TRBV7-9|.|TRBJ1-4|.
TGTGCCAGCAGCTTAAGGCGGACCCCGGGGGAAAAACTGTTTTTT
CASSLRRTPGEKLFF
>TRBV4-3|TRBD1|TRBJ1-4|.
TGCGCCAGCAGCCAAGGGGGACAGGATGAAAAACTGTTTTTT
CASSQGGQDEKLFF
>TRBV6-4|.|TRBJ2-7|.
TGTGCCAGCAGTCCCACCCTAAGGGAGCAGTACTTC
CASSPTLREQYF
>TRBV5-1|.|TRBJ2-2|.
TGCGCCAGCAGCTTGCACAGGGAAAACACCGGGGAGCTGTTTTTT
CASSLHRENTGELFF
>TRBV4-2|TRBD2|TRBJ2-3|.
TGTGCCAGCAGCCAACCCACAGCGGGGGGGCCCCAGTTGGTTTTT
CASSQPTAGGPQLVF
>TRBV30|TRBD2|TRBJ2-1|.
TGTGCCTGGACCCCGGGGTTGGGGGGGATCTACAATGAGCAGTTCTTC
CAWTPGLGGIYNEQFF
>TRBV6-5|.|TRBJ2-4|few
TGTGCCAGCAGGGAGGGGGCGCGGGGTTGGAACATTCAGTACTTC
CASREGARGWNIQYF
>TRBV5-4|TRBD1|TRBJ1-4|.
TGTGCCAGCAGCTTGGCCATGGGACAGGGAGGGAAACTGTTTTTT
CASSLAMGQGGKLFF
>TRBV5-4|.|TRBJ2-7|.
TGTGCCAGCAGCTTGGCCGGGGGGCGCTCCTACGAGCAGTACTTC
CASSLAGGRSYEQYF